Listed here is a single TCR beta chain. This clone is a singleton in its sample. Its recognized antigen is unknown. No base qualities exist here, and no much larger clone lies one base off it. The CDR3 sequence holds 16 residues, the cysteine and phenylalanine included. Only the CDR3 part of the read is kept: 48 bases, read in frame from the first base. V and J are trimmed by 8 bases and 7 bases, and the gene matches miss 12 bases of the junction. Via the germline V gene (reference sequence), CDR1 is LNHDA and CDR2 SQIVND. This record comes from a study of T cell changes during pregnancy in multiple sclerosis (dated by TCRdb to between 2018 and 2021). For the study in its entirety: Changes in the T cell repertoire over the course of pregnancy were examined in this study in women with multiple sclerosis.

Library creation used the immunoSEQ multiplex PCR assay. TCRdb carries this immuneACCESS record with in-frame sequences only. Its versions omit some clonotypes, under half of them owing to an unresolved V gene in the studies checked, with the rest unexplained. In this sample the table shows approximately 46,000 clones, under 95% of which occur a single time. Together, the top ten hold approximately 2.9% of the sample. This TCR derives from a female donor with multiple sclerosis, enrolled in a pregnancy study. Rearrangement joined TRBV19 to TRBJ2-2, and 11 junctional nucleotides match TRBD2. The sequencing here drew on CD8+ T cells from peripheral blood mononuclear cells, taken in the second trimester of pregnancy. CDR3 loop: CASGDIAGGPHGELFF. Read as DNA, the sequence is TGTGCCAGTGGGGACATAGCGGGGGGGCCGCACGGGGAGCTGTTTTTT.